This T cell receptor (beta chain) was recorded in a study of a mutant IDH1 vaccine in newly diagnosed glioma. In the study overall: Treated patients comprised 62.5% males and around 38% females, mean age approximately 42 years. Standard pretreatment was either radiotherapy, temozolomide, or, for most, radiochemotherapy with temozolomide.

V shed 2 bases and J 4 bases; nucleotides not matched to a gene: 6. This CDR3 is 14 amino acids long. Germline loops: CDR1 GTSNPN, CDR2 SVGIG (reference sequence). Time point of the sample: week 5, during vaccination. Alongside topical imiquimod, each dose of vaccine comprised 300 ug of mutant IDH1 20-mer peptide. Donors had new IDH1-mutant astrocytomas of WHO grade 3 or 4 (ATRX-lost). Study findings and constraints: Pseudoprogression appears to have had no connection to changes in top peripheral T cell clonotypes.

Method: immunoSEQ multiplex PCR; TCRdb's copy keeps in-frame clones and lacks some. The table lists 40,000 or so clones, roughly nine tenths of them singletons. About this clone: The antigen remains unidentified.

This receptor was identified in a man in his fifties or sixties with glioma. The sequencing used PBMCs, collected from a glioma patient whose treatment included an IDH1 peptide vaccine. The genes are TRBV30 and TRBJ2-7, with 9 bases fitting TRBD1. CDR3 in DNA: TGTGCCTGGAGTCAGGGACAGGGTTCATACGAGCAGTACTTC. As protein: CAWSQGQGSYEQYF.